The 7 T cell receptor beta chains listed next were all sequenced from one sample in a study of T cell responses to AZD1222 COVID-19 vaccine. The protocol was immunoSEQ multiplex PCR, while the TCRdb copy is restricted to in-frame clones and leaves out a portion. In the table there are 90,000 to 100,000 clones, roughly nine tenths of which are singletons. Sequencing was performed on peripheral blood, taken on day 0 of AZD1222 vaccination. The receptors shown here come from an adult in good health.

The chain has TRBV6-5 and TRBJ1-1; possible D gene TRBD1, 5 bases. V was pared by 2 bases and J by 5 bases, with 12 bases between. CDR1 is MNHEY, CDR2 SVGAGI, per germline. The CDR3 spans 14 residues. CDR3 nucleotides: TGTGCCAGCAGTTACGTGCAGGGTGGTACTGAAGCTTTCTTT. Amino acids: CASSYVQGGTEAFF.

The chain is built from TRBV4-3 and TRBJ1-2; D is unclear. This CDR3 is 15 amino acids long. Trimming removed 5 bases at V and 6 bases at J, with 19 bases between. Germline loops: CDR1 LGHNA, CDR2 YSLEER. This CDR3 reads CASSDPVDPHHGYTF. Here the CDR3 DNA reads TGCGCCAGCAGCGATCCTGTTGACCCGCACCATGGCTACACCTTC.

The J gene is TRBJ1-1, the V gene TRBV4-1; D is unclear. V was cut by 4 bases and J by 1 base, with 13 bases left in between. The CDR3 spans 15 residues. In germline, CDR1 is MGHRA, CDR2 YSYEKL. The CDR3 reads CASSLGIDSNTEAFF. CDR3 DNA: TGCGCCAGCAGCCTGGGTATTGATTCGAACACTGAAGCTTTCTTT.

The gene calls are TRBV6-4 and TRBJ1-6; 8 bases fit TRBD1. The CDR3 contains 15 residues. V lost 3 bases and J lost 10; bases outside the gene matches: 8. Germline CDR1 is MRHNA and CDR2 is SNTAGT. The CDR3: CASSERTGRGSPLHF. The CDR3 DNA reads TGTGCCAGCAGTGAAAGGACAGGGCGAGGATCACCCCTCCACTTT.

The V gene is TRBV3-1 (or the pseudogene TRBV3-2), the J gene TRBJ1-2, with D unresolved. Trimming took 4 bases from V and 0 from J, leaving 12 bases between them. Germline CDR1 and CDR2: LGHDT and YNNKEL (reference sequence). The CDR3 is 15 amino acids. The CDR3 reads CASSPWTPTNYGYTF. The CDR3 nucleotides read TGTGCCAGCAGCCCCTGGACCCCAACTAACTATGGCTACACCTTC.

The chain combines TRBV7-8 with TRBJ1-2, with D maybe TRBD1 (5 bases). Looked up from germline, CDR1 is SGHVS and CDR2 is FQNEAQ. Between the trimmed V and J ends, which lost 3 bases and 11 bases, there was a span of 19 bases. The CDR3 is 14 residues long. The DNA of the CDR3 is TGTGCCAGCAGCTTTCGACTCGCGGGGGAGGTTTACACCTTC. Translating it yields CASSFRLAGEVYTF.

The chain joins TRBV7-2 to TRBJ1-2; D call uncertain. This CDR3 contains 13 residues. V was clipped by 1 base and J by 7 bases, with 10 bases between them. The germline V gene encodes CDR1 SGHTA and CDR2 FQGNSA. The CDR3 sequence: CASSLGGLGGYTF. The CDR3 DNA follows: TGTGCCAGCAGCTTAGGAGGGTTGGGTGGCTACACCTTC. Full variable domain (missing parts from reference TRBV7-2 and TRBJ1-2): GAGVSQSPSNKVTEKGKDVELRCDPISGHTALYWYRQSLGQGLEFLIYFQGNSAPDKSGLPSDRFSAERTGGSVSTLTIQRTQQEDSAVYLCASSLGGLGGYTFGSGTRLTVV.